This T cell receptor (beta chain) originates from a study of blood T cell repertoires in COVID-19. The table came from immunoSEQ multiplex PCR; TCRdb's copy has only in-frame clones and leaves some out. The profile covers about 160,000 clones, with approximately 79% appearing a single time and 7% taken by the ten largest. Seattle researchers signed up patients amid active infection and tracked them longitudinally. CDR3 length equals 14 residues. V lost 3 bases to trimming and J lost 0 bases, with 9 bases between them. Germline CDR1 is MDHEN and CDR2 is SYDVKM. The clonotype originates from a woman between 35 and 50 years old with COVID-19, enrolled during active disease. Sample: peripheral blood. The chain uses TRBV28 and TRBJ2-7, with a tentative D call TRBD1 (6 bases). CDR3 sequence: CASSLVGGSYEQYF. Written as DNA, the CDR3 is TGTGCCAGCAGTTTGGTAGGGGGCTCCTACGAGCAGTACTTC.